The 23 T cell receptor beta chains given below trace back to one sample, sequenced in a study of PD-L1 blockade in urothelial cancer. The time point: pretreatment peripheral blood. The data were produced by immunoSEQ multiplex PCR, yet TCRdb's version contains in-frame clones alone and is incomplete. Among approximately 67,000 clones listed, approximately 83% were seen once. Sequenced material: PBMCs, taken around atezolizumab (anti-PD-L1) treatment. The receptors derive from a man aged 60-69 years with urothelial cancer.

The chain is built from TRBV6-5 and TRBJ1-3; D unclear. V lost 6 bases and J lost 3, with 6 bases in between. The CDR3 spans 12 residues. Germline CDR1 MNHEY, CDR2 SVGAGI. The chain's CDR3 is CASSPNGNTIYF. The CDR3 DNA is TGTGCCAGCAGCCCCAATGGAAACACCATATATTTT.

This chain uses TRBV30 with TRBJ2-1, with 11 bases fitting TRBD2. Germline assignment: CDR1 GTSNPN and CDR2 SVGIG (reference sequence). V trimming: 7 bases; J trimming: 9 bases; junction bases outside the gene matches: 14. The CDR3 is made up of 15 amino acids. The CDR3 loop reads CALSLLAGVSGEQFF. The CDR3 bases are TGTGCCTTGTCTCTACTAGCGGGGGTTTCTGGTGAGCAGTTCTTC.

The rearrangement links TRBV7-3 to TRBJ2-3; 12 bases align to TRBD1. The junction had 8 bases not matched to a gene; V was cut back by 2 bases and J by 5 bases. The CDR3 covers 17 residues. Germline values: CDR1 SGHTA, CDR2 FQGTGA. The CDR3 region has the DNA TGTGCCAGCAGCTTAGTCGGGACAGGGGGCGTGAAAGATACGCAGTATTTT. Translation gives CASSLVGTGGVKDTQYF.

The chain combines TRBV7-3 with TRBJ1-5; 9 nucleotides line up with TRBD1. Per germline, CDR1 SGHTA and CDR2 FQGTGA. V lost 2 bases and J lost 5; bases outside the gene matches: 25. The CDR3 length is 22 residues. The CDR3 sequence is CASSLRVKTRGTGKAVHQPQHF. CDR3 DNA sequence: TGTGCCAGCAGCTTACGGGTTAAGACCCGAGGGACAGGGAAGGCGGTTCATCAGCCCCAGCATTTT.

This rearrangement joins TRBV5-4 to TRBJ2-2, with 8 positions matching TRBD2. Germline CDR1 reads SGHNT; CDR2 reads YYREEE (reference sequence). The CDR3 sequence is 16 residues long. Trimming cost V 5 bases and J 4 bases; bases outside gene matches: 10. CDR3 amino acids: CASRTGAGATTGELFF. The CDR3 nucleotides are TGTGCCAGCAGGACGGGAGCGGGGGCTACCACCGGGGAGCTGTTTTTT.

The CDR3 sequence: CASSKAGTSGNTIYF. CDR3 DNA sequence: TGTGCCAGCAGCAAAGCCGGGACATCTGGAAACACCATATATTTT. The genes are TRBV7-9 and TRBJ1-3, with D tentatively TRBD1 (6 bases). The CDR3 sequence is 15 residues long. Germline CDR1 and CDR2: SEHNR and FQNEAQ (reference sequence). Trimming took off 5 bases at V and 1 base at J, with 12 bases between the two ends.

The gene calls are TRBV4-1 and TRBJ2-2; no clear D. From germline, CDR1 is MGHRA and CDR2 YSYEKL. Trimming pared 3 bases from V and 1 base from J, leaving 9 bases between. The CDR3 length is 15 residues. CDR3 protein: CASSQSELNTGELFF. Here the CDR3 DNA reads TGCGCCAGCAGCCAGTCCGAACTGAACACCGGGGAGCTGTTTTTT.

The gene calls are TRBV7-2 and TRBJ1-6; possibly TRBD1 for D (5 bases). The V gene's germline CDR1 is SGHTA and CDR2 FQGNSA. V was trimmed by 1 base and J by 9 bases, leaving 19 bases between them. The CDR3 is 17 amino acids. The CDR3 here is CASSLDNVARVSSPLHF. CDR3 DNA: TGTGCCAGCAGCTTAGACAACGTGGCCAGGGTTTCTTCACCCCTCCACTTT.

The chain uses TRBV9 and TRBJ1-5; no clear D. This CDR3 is 15 amino acids long. Deletions cut 4 bases from V and 1 base from J, with 12 bases between. The germline V gene encodes CDR1 SGDLS and CDR2 YYNGEE. For the CDR3, the DNA is TGTGCCAGCAGCCCTCATTCAGGCAGCAATCAGCCCCAGCATTTT. Translating it yields CASSPHSGSNQPQHF. Combining the CDR3 with reference TRBV9 and TRBJ1-5 gives the whole variable domain DSGVTQTPKHLITATGQRVTLRCSPRSGDLSVYWYQQSLDQGLQFLIQYYNGEERAKGNILERFSAQQFPDLHSELNLSSLELGDSALYFCASSPHSGSNQPQHFGDGTRLSIL.

The chain has TRBV11-3 and TRBJ2-7; 8 positions match TRBD2. CDR1 SGHNT and CDR2 YENEEA come from the germline V gene. The CDR3 has 15 amino acids. Trimming took 5 bases from V and 0 from J; bases not matched to a gene: 6. The CDR3 DNA reads TGTGCCAGCAGCCCCGGGGGGGGCCGCTCCTACGAGCAGTACTTC. It translates to CASSPGGGRSYEQYF.

This chain connects TRBV28 to TRBJ2-7; maybe TRBD1 (6 bases). The CDR3 extends over 16 amino acids. Deletions cut 6 bases from V and 1 base from J, with 19 bases between. The V gene's germline CDR1 is MDHEN and CDR2 SYDVKM. CDR3: CASRETGFIRSYEQYF. Here the CDR3 DNA reads TGTGCCAGCAGGGAGACAGGTTTCATTAGGTCCTACGAGCAGTACTTC.

The chain has TRBV27 and TRBJ1-5; D not resolved. Trimming removed 6 bases from V and 0 bases from J, with 15 bases in between. Per germline, CDR1 MNHEY and CDR2 SMNVEV (reference sequence). This CDR3 comprises 16 residues. This CDR3 is CASRRGRTNSNQPQHF. CDR3 DNA: TGTGCCAGCAGACGGGGTAGGACTAATAGCAATCAGCCCCAGCATTTT.

This chain links TRBV4-1 with TRBJ2-7, with D tentatively TRBD2 (7 bases). Germline CDR1 MGHRA, CDR2 YSYEKL. V dropped 2 bases and J dropped 2 bases, with 16 bases sitting between them. CDR3 length: 16 amino acids. CDR3 in DNA: TGCGCCAGCAGCCAAAGGCGGGGGCTACCTCCCTACGAGCAGTACTTC. As protein: CASSQRRGLPPYEQYF.

This clone showed up just a few times. The V call is TRBV19, the J call TRBJ2-7; D unclear. CDR3 size: 15 residues. Germline values: CDR1 LNHDA, CDR2 SQIVND (reference sequence). Trimming stripped 3 bases from V and 2 bases from J, with 14 bases between. The CDR3 reads CASSMPGPLAYEQYF. In DNA form, the CDR3 reads TGTGCCAGTAGTATGCCCGGTCCCCTAGCCTACGAGCAGTACTTC.

The V call is TRBV27, the J call TRBJ1-5, with D unresolved. V dropped 6 bases and J dropped 0 bases, with 6 bases sitting between them. The length of the CDR3 is 13 residues. Per the germline V gene, CDR1 is MNHEY and CDR2 is SMNVEV (reference sequence). CDR3 region: CASRAISNQPQHF. CDR3 nucleotides: TGTGCCAGCAGGGCCATTAGCAATCAGCCCCAGCATTTT.

The V and J genes are TRBV29-1 and TRBJ2-1, with 8 bases aligning to TRBD2. There are 12 residues in the CDR3. Germline CDR1 reads SQVTM; CDR2 reads ANQGSEA. Trimming cost V 4 bases and J 13 bases; bases outside gene matches: 9. CDR3 amino acids: CSVGNSGEVQFF. The CDR3 DNA sequence: TGCAGCGTTGGTAATAGCGGGGAGGTCCAGTTCTTC.

The chain carries TRBV11-2 and TRBJ1-6, with D perhaps matching TRBD1 (6 bases). The CDR3 contains 16 residues. V gave up 4 bases and J gave up 3 bases, with 13 bases separating them. Germline-derived CDR1 and CDR2 are SGHAT and FQNNGV. The CDR3 is CASSSLTGYYNSPLHF. In nucleotides, the CDR3 is TGTGCCAGCAGCTCCCTTACAGGGTACTATAATTCACCCCTCCACTTT.

The chain employs TRBV29-1 and TRBJ1-1, with D possibly TRBD1 on 5 matching bases. Trimming cost V 0 bases and J 6 bases, with 8 bases left between them. The CDR3 is 12 residues long. Germline assignment: CDR1 SQVTM and CDR2 ANQGSEA. In DNA form, the CDR3 reads TGCAGCGTTGAAGATTACAGGCCTGAAGCTTTCTTT. Protein product: CSVEDYRPEAFF.

The rearrangement links TRBV5-4 to TRBJ2-3; 10 nucleotides agree with TRBD2. With 1 base clipped from V and 3 bases from J, the junction kept 5 bases outside the gene matches. Germline-derived CDR1 and CDR2 are SGHNT and YYREEE (reference sequence). This CDR3 comprises 16 residues. The CDR3 loop is CASSLRSGGATDTQYF. The CDR3 DNA reads TGTGCCAGCAGCTTGAGGAGCGGGGGGGCTACAGATACGCAGTATTTT.

This clone was seen once. CDR3 DNA sequence: TGTGCCTGGAGGGGACAGGGGCCCACCGGGGAGCTGTTTTTT. Translation: CAWRGQGPTGELFF. The chain couples TRBV30 to TRBJ2-2; 10 bases agree with TRBD1. V trimming: 3 bases; J trimming: 4 bases; junction bases outside the gene matches: 2. Germline loops: CDR1 GTSNPN, CDR2 SVGIG (reference sequence). This CDR3 contains 14 residues.

The rearrangement links TRBV30 to TRBJ1-6; 7 bases map to TRBD1. The ends lost 7 bases at V and 9 bases at J; junction bases unmatched: 12. The CDR3 has 14 amino acids. CDR1 GTSNPN and CDR2 SVGIG come from the germline V gene (reference sequence). This chain's CDR3 is CAYRGGQPVSPLHF. CDR3 sequence (DNA): TGTGCCTACCGTGGGGGACAGCCAGTTTCACCCCTCCACTTT.

This sequence joins TRBV15 and TRBJ1-4; D gene uncertain. CDR3 size: 15 residues. V gave up 1 base and J gave up 4 bases, with 10 bases separating them. The V gene's germline CDR1 is LNHNV and CDR2 YYDKDF (reference sequence). CDR3 nucleotides: TGTGCCACCAGCAGAGGTGGAGTGAGTAATGAAAAACTGTTTTTT. Translation gives CATSRGGVSNEKLFF.

This clone has a single count. The gene calls are TRBV10-3 and TRBJ2-5, with 8 bases that match TRBD2. Germline V lookup: CDR1 ENHRY, CDR2 SYGVKD. CDR3 length: 18 residues. The trim removed 0 bases at V and 7 bases at J, leaving 16 bases unmatched. This CDR3 is CAISESSAGGDSAGTQYF. CDR3 DNA sequence: TGTGCCATCAGTGAGTCCAGTGCGGGGGGTGATTCGGCCGGGACCCAGTACTTC.